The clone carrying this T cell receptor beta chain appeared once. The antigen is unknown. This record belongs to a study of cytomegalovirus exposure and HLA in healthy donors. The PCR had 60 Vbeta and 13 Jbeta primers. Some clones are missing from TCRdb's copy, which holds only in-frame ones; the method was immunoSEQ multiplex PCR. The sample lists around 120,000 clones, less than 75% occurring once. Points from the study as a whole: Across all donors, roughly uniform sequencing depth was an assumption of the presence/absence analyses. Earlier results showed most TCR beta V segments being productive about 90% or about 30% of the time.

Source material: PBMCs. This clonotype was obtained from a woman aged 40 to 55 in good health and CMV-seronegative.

In nucleotides, the CDR3 is TGCGCCAGCAGCTCTACAGGGGGCTCCTACAATGAGCAGTTCTTC. Translating it yields CASSSTGGSYNEQFF. The gene calls are TRBV5-1 and TRBJ2-1; TRBD1 aligns across 8 bases. Germline CDR1 is SGHRS and CDR2 is YFSETQ. V shed 3 bases and J 0 bases; nucleotides not matched to a gene: 2. The CDR3 runs 15 residues.